The 9 T cell receptor beta chains below all came from one sample that was sequenced in a study of blood T cell repertoires in COVID-19. Some clones are missing from TCRdb's copy, which holds only in-frame ones; the method was immunoSEQ multiplex PCR. The table lists 130,000 or so clones, about 86% of them singletons. Specimen: peripheral blood. The receptor source for this set is a man aged 80 or over with active or convalescent COVID-19.

This clone was picked up a small number of times. The genes are TRBV19 and TRBJ1-4, with 9 bases lining up with TRBD1. Trimming at V came to 6 bases and at J to 4 bases, leaving 9 bases not matched to a gene. The germline V gene has CDR1 LNHDA and CDR2 SQIVND (reference sequence). The CDR3 consists of 16 residues. Written as DNA, the CDR3 is TGTGCCAGTAGCACAAACAGGGGGCAAGATAATGAAAAACTGTTTTTT. This gives the protein CASSTNRGQDNEKLFF.

Only one count was recorded for this clone. The chain is built from TRBV4-3 and TRBJ2-1, with D hard to call. The CDR3 loop spans 15 amino acids. V was pared by 0 bases and J by 6 bases, with 12 bases between. Germline assignment: CDR1 LGHNA and CDR2 YSLEER. The CDR3 loop is CASSQDRLVGNEQFF. Written as DNA, the CDR3 is TGCGCCAGCAGCCAAGATCGCCTAGTTGGCAATGAGCAGTTCTTC.

This chain uses TRBV6-5 with TRBJ2-7; 7 bases map to TRBD1. V dropped 6 bases and J dropped 5; count of bases not matched to a gene: 4. The V gene's germline CDR1 is MNHEY and CDR2 SVGAGI. This CDR3 spans 12 amino acids. The CDR3 sequence: CASRNRGDEQYF. DNA of the CDR3: TGTGCCAGCAGAAACAGGGGCGACGAGCAGTACTTC.

The chain is built from TRBV3-1 (or the pseudogene TRBV3-2) and TRBJ1-5; tentatively, D is TRBD1 (5 bases). CDR1 is LGHDT, CDR2 YNNKEL, per germline (reference sequence). The V end was cut by 1 base, the J end by 7 bases, with 11 bases between. The CDR3 has 14 residues. The CDR3 loop is CASSQGVEGQPQHF. CDR3 coding DNA: TGTGCCAGCAGCCAAGGGGTGGAGGGGCAGCCCCAGCATTTT.

This rearrangement joins TRBV11-2 to TRBJ2-5, with 8 bases matching TRBD2. Germline loops: CDR1 SGHAT, CDR2 FQNNGV. CDR3 length: 15 amino acids. V gave up 1 base and J gave up 4 bases; unmatched junction bases: 5. This CDR3 reads CASSLGSGVIETQYF. The CDR3 coding sequence is TGTGCCAGCAGCTTAGGTAGCGGGGTGATAGAGACCCAGTACTTC.

The J gene is TRBJ1-4, the V gene TRBV27; TRBD1 matches 8 bases. V trimming: 5 bases; J trimming: 5 bases; junction bases outside the gene matches: 10. CDR3 length: 16 amino acids. CDR1 and CDR2 (germline): MNHEY, SMNVEV (reference sequence). In DNA form, the CDR3 reads TGTGCCAGCAGTCCTCGAACAGGGGGGCAGAATGAAAAACTGTTTTTT. Translation: CASSPRTGGQNEKLFF.

This sequence joins TRBV4-1 and TRBJ1-4, with D unclear. There are 13 residues in the CDR3. V gave up 4 bases and J gave up 8 bases, with 11 bases separating them. CDR1 MGHRA and CDR2 YSYEKL come from the germline V gene. The CDR3 here is CASSPREGEKLFF. CDR3 sequence (DNA): TGCGCCAGCAGCCCCCGGGAGGGAGAAAAACTGTTTTTT.

This clone has a single count. J is TRBJ2-7 and V is TRBV18; the match to TRBD1 covers 7 bases. Germline V gives CDR1 KGHSH, CDR2 LQKENI. This CDR3 has 16 residues. The trim removed 5 bases at V and 0 bases at J, leaving 10 bases unmatched. The CDR3 DNA follows: TGTGCCAGCTCAGACCGGCCACAGGGGATCTCCTACGAGCAGTACTTC. It codes for CASSDRPQGISYEQYF.

The chain recombines TRBV4-3 with TRBJ1-2; D possibly corresponds to TRBD1 (5 bases). The germline V gene encodes CDR1 LGHNA and CDR2 YSLEER. V dropped 2 bases and J dropped 4 bases, with 8 bases sitting between them. The CDR3 has 13 residues. The CDR3 loop is CASSQQGGYGYTF. In nucleotides, the CDR3 is TGCGCCAGCAGCCAACAGGGTGGCTATGGCTACACCTTC.